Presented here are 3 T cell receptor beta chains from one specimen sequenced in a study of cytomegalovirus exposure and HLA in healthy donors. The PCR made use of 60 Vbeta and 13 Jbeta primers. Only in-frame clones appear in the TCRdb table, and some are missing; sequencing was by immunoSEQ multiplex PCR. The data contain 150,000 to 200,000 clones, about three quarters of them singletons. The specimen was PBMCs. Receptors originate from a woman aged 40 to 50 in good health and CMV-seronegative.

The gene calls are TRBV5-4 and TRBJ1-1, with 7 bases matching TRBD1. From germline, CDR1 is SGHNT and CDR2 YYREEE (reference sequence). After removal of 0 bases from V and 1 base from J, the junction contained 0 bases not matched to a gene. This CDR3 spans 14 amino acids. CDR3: CASSLGDRNTEAFF. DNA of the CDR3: TGTGCCAGCAGCTTGGGGGACAGGAACACTGAAGCTTTCTTT. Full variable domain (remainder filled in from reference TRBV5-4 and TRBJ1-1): ETGVTQSPTHLIKTRGQQVTLRCSSQSGHNTVSWYQQALGQGPQFIFQYYREEENGRGNFPPRFSGLQFPNYSSELNVNALELDDSALYLCASSLGDRNTEAFFGQGTRLTVV.

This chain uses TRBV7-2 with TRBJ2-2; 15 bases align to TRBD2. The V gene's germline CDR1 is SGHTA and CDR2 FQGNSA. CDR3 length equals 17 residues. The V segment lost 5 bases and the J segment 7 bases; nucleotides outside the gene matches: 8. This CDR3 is CASSPGLAGGAIGELFF. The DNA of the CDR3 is TGTGCCAGCAGCCCAGGACTAGCGGGAGGGGCTATCGGGGAGCTGTTTTTT.

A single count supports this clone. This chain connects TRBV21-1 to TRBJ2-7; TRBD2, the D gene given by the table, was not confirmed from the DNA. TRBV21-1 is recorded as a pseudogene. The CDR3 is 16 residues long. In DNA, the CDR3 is TGTGCCAGCAGCAATGGGACTAGCGGAAGCTCCTACGAGCAGTACGTC. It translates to CASSNGTSGSSYEQYV.